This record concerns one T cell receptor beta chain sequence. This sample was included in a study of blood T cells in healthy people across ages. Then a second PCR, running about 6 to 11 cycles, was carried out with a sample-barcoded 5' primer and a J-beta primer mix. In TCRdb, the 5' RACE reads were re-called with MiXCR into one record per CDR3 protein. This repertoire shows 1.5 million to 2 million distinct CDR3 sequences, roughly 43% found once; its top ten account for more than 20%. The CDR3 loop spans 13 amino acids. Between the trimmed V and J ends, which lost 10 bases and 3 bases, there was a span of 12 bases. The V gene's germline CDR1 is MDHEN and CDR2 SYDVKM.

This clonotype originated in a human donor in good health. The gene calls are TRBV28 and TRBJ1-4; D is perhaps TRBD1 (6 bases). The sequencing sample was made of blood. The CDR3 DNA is TGTGCCACCCGCAGGGGTCCTAATGAAAAACTGTTTTTT. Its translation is CATRRGPNEKLFF.